This T cell receptor beta chain was sequenced in a study of cytomegalovirus exposure and HLA in healthy donors. The primer mix had 60 Vbeta and 13 Jbeta primers. Here immunoSEQ multiplex PCR was the method, and the copy in TCRdb shows in-frame clones only, minus some. The sample lists 150,000 or so clones, roughly 83% occurring once. Broader study findings: Researchers reported from a later analysis that most CMV-associated TCR beta chains appeared HLA-restricted.

Sampled while nominally healthy, donors likely had unrecorded immune exposures. This CDR3 has 14 amino acids. CDR1 and CDR2 (germline): SGHTA, FQGNSA. The V gene lost 2 bases and the J gene lost 3 bases, with 8 bases spanning the gap. Concerning this clone itself: Its antigen is undetermined.

The source of this sequence is a man aged 25 to 45 in good health and CMV-seronegative. The chain links TRBV7-2 to TRBJ2-1; D may be TRBD2 (5 bases). Sequencing was performed on PBMCs. DNA of the CDR3: TGTGCCAGCAGCTTAAGAGGGAGCTACAATGAGCAGTTCTTC. Residues: CASSLRGSYNEQFF.